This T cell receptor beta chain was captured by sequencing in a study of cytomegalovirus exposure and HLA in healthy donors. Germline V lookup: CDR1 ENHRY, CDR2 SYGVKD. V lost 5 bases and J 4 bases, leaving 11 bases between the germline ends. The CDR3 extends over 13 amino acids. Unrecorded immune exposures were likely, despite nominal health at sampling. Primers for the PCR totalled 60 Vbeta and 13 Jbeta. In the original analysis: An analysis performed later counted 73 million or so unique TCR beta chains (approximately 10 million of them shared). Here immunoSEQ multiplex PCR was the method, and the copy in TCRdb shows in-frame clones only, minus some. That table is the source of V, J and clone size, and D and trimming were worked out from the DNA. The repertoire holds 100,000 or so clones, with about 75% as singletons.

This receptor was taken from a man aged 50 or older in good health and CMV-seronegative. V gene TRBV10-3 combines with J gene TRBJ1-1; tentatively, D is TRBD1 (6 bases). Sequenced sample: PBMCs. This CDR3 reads CAISWDISTEAFF. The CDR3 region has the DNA TGTGCCATCAGTTGGGACATCTCCACTGAAGCTTTCTTT.